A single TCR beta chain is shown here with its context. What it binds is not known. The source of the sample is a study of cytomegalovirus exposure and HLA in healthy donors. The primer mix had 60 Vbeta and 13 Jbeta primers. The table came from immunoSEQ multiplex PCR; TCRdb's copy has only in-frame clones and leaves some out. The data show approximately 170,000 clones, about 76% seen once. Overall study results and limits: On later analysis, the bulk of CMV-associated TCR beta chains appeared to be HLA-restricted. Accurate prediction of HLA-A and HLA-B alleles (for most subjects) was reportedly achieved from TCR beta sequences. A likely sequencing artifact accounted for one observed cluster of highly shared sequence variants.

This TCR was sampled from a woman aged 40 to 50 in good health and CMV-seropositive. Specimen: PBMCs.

The CDR3 spells CASSPSGGGRIEQYF. Here the CDR3 DNA reads TGTGCCAGCAGTCCCTCTGGCGGGGGGCGGATCGAGCAGTACTTC. The V and J genes are TRBV27 and TRBJ2-7; 8 bases are a match to TRBD2. With V trimmed by 5 bases and J by 6 bases, 12 bases remained unmatched. From germline, CDR1 is MNHEY and CDR2 SMNVEV (reference sequence). The CDR3 has 15 residues.